Listed below are T cell receptor beta chains from one sample, sequenced in a study of neurological immune-mediated disorders. TCRdb re-called the 5' RACE reads through MiXCR, storing one row per CDR3 protein. The table shows tens of thousands of distinct CDR3 sequences, with 2% to 3% occurring only once. Input material: PBMCs. These TCRs come from a man between 50 and 59 years old with multiple sclerosis. Each CDR3 is given with its conserved first and last residue. The D gene is left open where the match is weak. Size is stated as once, few or many counts, or a class when the clone is expanded.

J: TRBJ1-2
D: NA
size: many
V: TRBV7-2
CDR3: CASSPSWGRVDGYTF
DNA: TGTGCCAGCAGCCCATCGTGGGGGAGGGTAGATGGCTACACCTTC

J: TRBJ1-1
D: TRBD1
size: many
V: TRBV10-3
CDR3: CAISGTGDTEAFF
DNA: TGTGCCATCAGTGGTACAGGGGACACTGAAGCTTTCTTT

J: TRBJ2-3
D: TRBD2
size: many
V: TRBV6-5
CDR3: CASRRNLAGGRPGTQYF
DNA: TGTGCCAGCAGGAGGAACCTGGCGGGGGGCCGCCCGGGTACGCAGTATTTT

J: TRBJ2-7
D: NA
size: many
V: TRBV4-2
CDR3: CASSQNSYEQYF
DNA: TGTGCCAGCAGCCAAAACTCCTACGAGCAGTACTTC

J: TRBJ2-5
D: NA
size: many
V: TRBV20-1
CDR3: CSAPPLEGFQETQYF
DNA: TGCAGTGCCCCCCCCCTAGAGGGGTTCCAAGAGACCCAGTACTTC

J: TRBJ1-1
D: NA
size: many
V: TRBV7-9
CDR3: CASSLSRNTEAFF
DNA: TGTGCCAGCAGCTTAAGCCGGAACACTGAAGCTTTCTTT

J: TRBJ2-3
D: NA
size: many
V: TRBV11-2
CDR3: CASSLDGTSTDTQYF
DNA: TGTGCCAGCAGCCTCGACGGGACAAGCACAGATACGCAGTATTTT

J: TRBJ2-3
D: NA
size: many
V: TRBV12-3/TRBV12-4
CDR3: CASSLPGQGTTDTQYF
DNA: TGTGCCAGCAGTCTGCCGGGGCAGGGGACCACAGATACGCAGTATTTT

J: TRBJ2-7
D: NA
size: few
V: TRBV7-2
CDR3: CASSLGRSGYEQYF
DNA: TGTGCCAGCAGCTTAGGTCGGAGCGGCTACGAGCAGTACTTC

J: TRBJ2-3
D: TRBD2
size: many
V: TRBV12-3/TRBV12-4
CDR3: CASRSGASTDTQYF
DNA: TGTGCCAGCAGGAGCGGGGCTAGCACAGATACGCAGTATTTT

J: TRBJ2-7
D: TRBD1
size: many
V: TRBV7-2
CDR3: CASTRQGTGTYEQYF
DNA: TGTGCCAGCACTCGACAGGGGACAGGAACCTACGAGCAGTACTTC

J: TRBJ2-2
D: NA
size: many
V: TRBV10-2
CDR3: CASASVGGELFF
DNA: TGCGCCAGCGCATCGGTCGGCGGGGAGCTGTTTTTT

J: TRBJ1-5
D: NA
size: many
V: TRBV7-2
CDR3: CASSLRAAGNSNQPQHF
DNA: TGTGCCAGCAGCTTAAGGGCGGCAGGTAATAGCAATCAGCCCCAGCATTTT

J: TRBJ1-2
D: NA
size: few
V: TRBV11-2
CDR3: CASSLGVGTYGYTF
DNA: TGTGCCAGCAGCTTAGGGGTAGGGACCTATGGCTACACCTTC

J: TRBJ2-3
D: TRBD2
size: many
V: TRBV28
CDR3: CASSTTPGGWDTQYF
DNA: TGTGCCAGCAGTACCACCCCGGGGGGTTGGGATACGCAGTATTTT

J: TRBJ2-3
D: TRBD2
size: few
V: TRBV18
CDR3: CASSASGVTDTQYF
DNA: TGTGCCAGCTCAGCTAGCGGGGTCACAGATACGCAGTATTTT

J: TRBJ2-5
D: NA
size: many
V: TRBV4-3
CDR3: CASSHAGSSTGTQYF
DNA: TGCGCCAGCAGCCACGCCGGGTCCTCTACTGGGACCCAGTACTTC

J: TRBJ2-7
D: NA
size: many
V: TRBV7-2
CDR3: CASSFRHEQYF
DNA: TGTGCCAGCAGCTTCCGCCACGAGCAGTACTTC

J: TRBJ2-3
D: TRBD2
size: many
V: TRBV5-5
CDR3: CASSLEAGLSTDTQYF
DNA: TGTGCCAGCAGCTTGGAAGCGGGACTAAGCACAGATACGCAGTATTTT

J: TRBJ1-2
D: NA
size: many
V: TRBV7-2
CDR3: CASSLNFPGAYGYTF
DNA: TGTGCCAGCAGCTTAAATTTTCCGGGTGCCTATGGCTACACCTTC

J: TRBJ2-1
D: NA
size: few
V: TRBV7-2
CDR3: CASSLELSYNEQFF
DNA: TGTGCCAGCAGCTTAGAATTGTCCTACAATGAGCAGTTCTTC

J: TRBJ2-1
D: TRBD1
size: many
V: TRBV25-1
CDR3: CASSGTGTGNYNEQFF
DNA: TGTGCCAGCAGTGGCACCGGGACAGGGAACTACAATGAGCAGTTCTTC

J: TRBJ2-3
D: TRBD1
size: many
V: TRBV6-5
CDR3: CASRQGISTDTQYF
DNA: TGTGCCAGCCGACAGGGGATTAGCACAGATACGCAGTATTTT

J: TRBJ1-1
D: TRBD1
size: many
V: TRBV12-3/TRBV12-4
CDR3: CASNEGGQGNTEAFF
DNA: TGTGCCAGCAATGAGGGAGGACAGGGGAACACTGAAGCTTTCTTT

J: TRBJ2-7
D: TRBD1
size: few
V: TRBV5-6
CDR3: CASSLRTGSYEQYF
DNA: TGTGCCAGCAGCCTTCGGACAGGGTCCTACGAGCAGTACTTC

J: TRBJ1-2
D: NA
size: many
V: TRBV20-1
CDR3: CSASSPQLWGYTF
DNA: TGCAGTGCTAGTTCCCCCCAGCTCTGGGGCTACACCTTC

J: TRBJ1-6
D: NA
size: many
V: TRBV5-6
CDR3: CASSLYREVRPLHF
DNA: TGTGCCAGCAGCTTATACAGGGAGGTCAGACCCCTCCACTTT

J: TRBJ2-7
D: NA
size: many
V: TRBV5-6
CDR3: CASSLQRSGEQYF
DNA: TGTGCCAGCAGCTTGCAACGAAGCGGCGAGCAGTACTTC

J: TRBJ2-7
D: TRBD2
size: many
V: TRBV6-2/TRBV6-3
CDR3: CASTRAGGFYEQYF
DNA: TGTGCCAGCACCCGAGCGGGGGGATTCTACGAGCAGTACTTC

J: TRBJ2-7
D: TRBD2
size: many
V: TRBV5-1
CDR3: CASSLASGGASYEQYF
DNA: TGCGCCAGCAGCTTAGCTAGCGGGGGCGCTAGCTACGAGCAGTACTTC

J: TRBJ1-2
D: TRBD1
size: many
V: TRBV5-1
CDR3: CASSLGPDRVYGYTF
DNA: TGCGCCAGCAGCTTGGGACCGGACAGGGTCTATGGCTACACCTTC

J: TRBJ2-1
D: NA
size: many
V: TRBV12-3/TRBV12-4
CDR3: CASLIRGSYNEQFF
DNA: TGTGCCAGTTTGATCCGCGGCTCCTACAATGAGCAGTTCTTC

J: TRBJ2-2
D: TRBD1
size: many
V: TRBV5-1
CDR3: CASRDGTGKTGELFF
DNA: TGCGCCAGCAGGGACGGGACAGGGAAGACCGGGGAGCTGTTTTTT

J: TRBJ2-1
D: TRBD2
size: many
V: TRBV20-1
CDR3: CSARLSGGAFEQFF
DNA: TGCAGTGCTAGACTTAGCGGGGGGGCCTTTGAGCAGTTCTTC